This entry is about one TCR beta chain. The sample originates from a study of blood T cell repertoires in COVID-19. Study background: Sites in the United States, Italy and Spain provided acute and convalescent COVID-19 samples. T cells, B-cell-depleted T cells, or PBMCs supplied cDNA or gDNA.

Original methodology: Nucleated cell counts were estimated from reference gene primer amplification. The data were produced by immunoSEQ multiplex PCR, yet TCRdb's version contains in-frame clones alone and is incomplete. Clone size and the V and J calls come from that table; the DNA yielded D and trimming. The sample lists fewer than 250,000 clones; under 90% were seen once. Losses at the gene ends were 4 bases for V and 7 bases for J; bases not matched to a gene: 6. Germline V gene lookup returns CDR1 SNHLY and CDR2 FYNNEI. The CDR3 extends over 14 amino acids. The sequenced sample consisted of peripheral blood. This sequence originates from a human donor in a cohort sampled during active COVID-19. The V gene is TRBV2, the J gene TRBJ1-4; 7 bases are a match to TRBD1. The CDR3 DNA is TGTGCCAGCAGTGCCAGGGACAGAACTGAAAAACTGTTTTTT. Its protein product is CASSARDRTEKLFF.